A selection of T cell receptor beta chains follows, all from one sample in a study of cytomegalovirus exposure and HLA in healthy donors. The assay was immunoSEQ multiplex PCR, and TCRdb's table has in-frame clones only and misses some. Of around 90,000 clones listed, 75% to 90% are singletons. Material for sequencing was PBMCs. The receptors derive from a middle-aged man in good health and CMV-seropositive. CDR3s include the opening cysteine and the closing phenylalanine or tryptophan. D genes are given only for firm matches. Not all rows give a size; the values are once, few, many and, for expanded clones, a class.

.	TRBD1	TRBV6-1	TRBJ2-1	TGTGCCAGCAGGACAGGGGCAAACTACAATGAGCAGTTCTTC	CASRTGANYNEQFF
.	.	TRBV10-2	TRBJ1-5	TGCGCCAGCAGTGAGTCGGGGGCTAATCAGCCCCAGCATTTT	CASSESGANQPQHF
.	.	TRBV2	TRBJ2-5	TGTGCCAGCAGTGAACAGGGTAGCACAGAGACCCAGTACTTC	CASSEQGSTETQYF
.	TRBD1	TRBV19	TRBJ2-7	TGTGCCAGTAGGTTACGTGACAGGGGCGACGAGCAGTACTTC	CASRLRDRGDEQYF
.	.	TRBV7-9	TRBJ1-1	TGTGCCAGCAGCTTAGATAGGTTCGGGACTGAAGCTTTCTTT	CASSLDRFGTEAFF
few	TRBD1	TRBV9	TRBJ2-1	TGTGCCAGCAGCGTAGATGGGACAGGCCACAATGAGCAGTTCTTC	CASSVDGTGHNEQFF
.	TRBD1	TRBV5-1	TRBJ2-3	TGCGCCAGCAGCCTAACAGGGGATCCCACAGATACGCAGTATTTT	CASSLTGDPTDTQYF
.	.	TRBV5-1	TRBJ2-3	TGCGCCAGCAGCTTGGGGACTATCACAGATACGCAGTATTTT	CASSLGTITDTQYF
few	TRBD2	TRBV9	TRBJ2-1	TGTGCCAACGTGCGGGGGGGTAGCTCCTACAATGAGCAGTTCTTC	CANVRGGSSYNEQFF
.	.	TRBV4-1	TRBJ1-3	TGCGCCAGCAGCCAGCCCAGACTGATCTCTGGAAACACCATATATTTT	CASSQPRLISGNTIYF
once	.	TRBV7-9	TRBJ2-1	TGTGCCAGCAGCTTGGATGGACTGTACAATGAGCAGTTCTTC	CASSLDGLYNEQFF
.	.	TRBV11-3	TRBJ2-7	TGTGCCAGCAGCTTAAAGGGGACCTACGAGCAGTACTTC	CASSLKGTYEQYF
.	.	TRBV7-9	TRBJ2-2	TGTTCCAGCAGCTTAGGGCAGGGGAACACCGGGGAGCTGTTTTTT	CSSSLGQGNTGELFF
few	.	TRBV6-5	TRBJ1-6	TGTGCCAGCACAGCCTATAATTCACCCCTCCACTTT	CASTAYNSPLHF
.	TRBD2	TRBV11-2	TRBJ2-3	TGTGCCAGCAGCTTTCCGGGGGGTAGCACAGATACGCAGTATTTT	CASSFPGGSTDTQYF
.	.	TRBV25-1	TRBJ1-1	TGTGCCAGCAGTGAATCTGGGGCGAAAGACACTGAAGCTTTCTTT	CASSESGAKDTEAFF
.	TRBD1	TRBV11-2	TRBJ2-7	TGTGCCAGCAGCGTACCACAGGGGGCGCGGGAGCAGTACTTC	CASSVPQGAREQYF
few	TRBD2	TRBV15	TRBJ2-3	TGTGCCACCTCTCTAGCGGGAGCAGATACGCAGTATTTT	CATSLAGADTQYF
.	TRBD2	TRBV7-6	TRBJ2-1	TGTGCCAGCACCCCGGGGAGGGACGATGAGCAGTTCTTC	CASTPGRDDEQFF
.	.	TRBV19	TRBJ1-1	TGTGCCAGTACCGCGCTGGACACTGAAGCTTTCTTT	CASTALDTEAFF
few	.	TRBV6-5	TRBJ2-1	TGTGCCAGCAGTTACTTTCCTTCCTACAATGAGCAGTTCTTC	CASSYFPSYNEQFF
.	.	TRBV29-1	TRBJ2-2	TGCAGCGTTGGTCCCCGAAACACCGGGGAGCCGTTTTTT	CSVGPRNTGEPFF
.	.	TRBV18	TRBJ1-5	TGTGCCAGCTCACACGGGACTGCAGATCAGCCCCAGCATTTT	CASSHGTADQPQHF
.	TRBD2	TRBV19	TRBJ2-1	TGTGCCAGTAGTATCACGGTAGCGGGGGGGCGCTACAATGAGCAGTTCTTC	CASSITVAGGRYNEQFF
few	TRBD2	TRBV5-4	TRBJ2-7	TGTGCCAGCAGCTCAACTACCGGACTAGCGGGGGGGTTATTCGCGCAGTACTTC	CASSSTTGLAGGLFAQYF
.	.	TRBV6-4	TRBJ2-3	TGTGCCAGCAGTGACATAGCAGCTAGCACAGATACGCAGTATTTT	CASSDIAASTDTQYF
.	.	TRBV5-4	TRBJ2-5	TGTGCCAGCAGCTTTCAGCGAGGGAACCAAGAGACCCAGTACTTC	CASSFQRGNQETQYF
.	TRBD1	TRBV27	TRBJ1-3	TGTGCCAGCAGGATGACAGGGGCCTCTGGAAACACCATATATTTT	CASRMTGASGNTIYF
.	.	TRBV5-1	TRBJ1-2	TGCGCCAGCAGCTTGGGGGGGGGTTGCGGCTACACCTTC	CASSLGGGCGYTF
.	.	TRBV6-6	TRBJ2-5	TGTGCCAGCAGTTCTATCGGCTTTGGAGAGCAGTACTTC	CASSSIGFGEQYF